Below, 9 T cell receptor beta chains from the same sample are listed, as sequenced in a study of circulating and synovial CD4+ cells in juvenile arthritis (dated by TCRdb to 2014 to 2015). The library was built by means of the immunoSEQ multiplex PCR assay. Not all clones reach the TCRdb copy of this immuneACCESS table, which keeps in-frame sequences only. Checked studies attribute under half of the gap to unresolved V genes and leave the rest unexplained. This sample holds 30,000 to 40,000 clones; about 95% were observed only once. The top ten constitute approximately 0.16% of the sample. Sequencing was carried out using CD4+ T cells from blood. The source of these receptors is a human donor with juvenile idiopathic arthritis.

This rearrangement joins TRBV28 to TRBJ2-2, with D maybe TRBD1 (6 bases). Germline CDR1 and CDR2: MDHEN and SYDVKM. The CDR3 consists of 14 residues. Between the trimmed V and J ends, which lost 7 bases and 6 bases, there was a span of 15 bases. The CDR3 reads CASKQGPPAGELFF. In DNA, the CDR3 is TGTGCCAGCAAACAGGGACCGCCAGCCGGGGAGCTGTTTTTT. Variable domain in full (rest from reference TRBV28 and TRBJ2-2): DVKVTQSSRYLVKRTGEKVFLECVQDMDHENMFWYRQDPGLGLRLIYFSYDVKMKEKGDIPEGYSVSREKKERFSLILESASTNQTSMYLCASKQGPPAGELFFGEGSRLTVL.

CDR3 nucleotides: TGTGCCAGCTCACCCAAATTACAGGGCAGTTACGAGCAGTACTTC. Residues: CASSPKLQGSYEQYF. This sequence joins TRBV18 and TRBJ2-7; D is perhaps TRBD1 (6 bases). The CDR3 totals 15 residues. V lost 3 bases and J lost 4, with 16 bases in between. Germline CDR1 is KGHSH and CDR2 is LQKENI.

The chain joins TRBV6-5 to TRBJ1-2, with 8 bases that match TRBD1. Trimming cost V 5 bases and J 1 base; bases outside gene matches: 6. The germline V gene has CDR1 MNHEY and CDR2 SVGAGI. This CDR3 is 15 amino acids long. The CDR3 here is CASSPRTGLNYGYTF. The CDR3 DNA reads TGTGCCAGCAGTCCAAGGACAGGGCTTAACTATGGCTACACCTTC.

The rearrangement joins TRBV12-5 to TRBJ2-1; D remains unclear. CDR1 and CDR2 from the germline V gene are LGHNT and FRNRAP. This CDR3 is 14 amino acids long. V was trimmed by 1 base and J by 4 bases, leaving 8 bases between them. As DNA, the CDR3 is TGTGCTAGTGGTTTGGGCGGAGAGTACAATGAGCAGTTCTTC. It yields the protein CASGLGGEYNEQFF. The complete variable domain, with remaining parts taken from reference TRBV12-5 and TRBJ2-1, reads DARVTQTPRHKVTEMGQEVTMRCQPILGHNTVFWYRQTMMQGLELLAYFRNRAPLDDSGMPKDRFSAEMPDATLATLKIQPSEPRDSAVYFCASGLGGEYNEQFFGPGTRLTVL.

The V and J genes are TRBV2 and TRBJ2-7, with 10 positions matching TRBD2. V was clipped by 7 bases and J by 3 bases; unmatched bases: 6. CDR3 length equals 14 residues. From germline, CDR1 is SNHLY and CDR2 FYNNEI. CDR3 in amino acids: CASKGGLAVYEQYF. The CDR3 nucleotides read TGTGCCAGCAAGGGAGGACTAGCGGTCTACGAGCAGTACTTC.

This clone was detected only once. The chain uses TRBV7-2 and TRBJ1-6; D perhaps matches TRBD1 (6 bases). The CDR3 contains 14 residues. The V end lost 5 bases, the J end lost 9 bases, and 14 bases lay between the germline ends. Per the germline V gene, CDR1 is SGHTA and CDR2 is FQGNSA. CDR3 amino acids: CASSALQGSSPLHF. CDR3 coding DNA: TGTGCCAGCAGCGCCCTACAGGGTTCTTCACCCCTCCACTTT.

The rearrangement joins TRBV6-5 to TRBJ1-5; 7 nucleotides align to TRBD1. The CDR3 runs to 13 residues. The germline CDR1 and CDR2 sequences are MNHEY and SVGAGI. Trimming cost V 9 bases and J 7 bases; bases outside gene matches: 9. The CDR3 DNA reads TGTGCCAGTTCTGTCAGGGGGTCCCAGCCCCAGCATTTT. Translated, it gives CASSVRGSQPQHF.

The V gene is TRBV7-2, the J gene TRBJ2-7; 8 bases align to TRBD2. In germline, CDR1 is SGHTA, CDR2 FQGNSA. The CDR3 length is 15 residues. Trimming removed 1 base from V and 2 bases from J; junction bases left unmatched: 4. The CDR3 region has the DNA TGTGCCAGCAGCTTAGTGGCCGGGGGGGCCTACGAGCAGTACTTC. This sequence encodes CASSLVAGGAYEQYF.

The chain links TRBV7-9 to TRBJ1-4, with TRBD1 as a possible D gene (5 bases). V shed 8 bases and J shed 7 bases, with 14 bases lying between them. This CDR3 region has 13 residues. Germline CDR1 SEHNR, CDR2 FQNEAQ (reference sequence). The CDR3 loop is CASSDPRAEKLFF. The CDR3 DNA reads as TGTGCCAGCTCTGATCCCAGGGCTGAAAAACTGTTTTTT.